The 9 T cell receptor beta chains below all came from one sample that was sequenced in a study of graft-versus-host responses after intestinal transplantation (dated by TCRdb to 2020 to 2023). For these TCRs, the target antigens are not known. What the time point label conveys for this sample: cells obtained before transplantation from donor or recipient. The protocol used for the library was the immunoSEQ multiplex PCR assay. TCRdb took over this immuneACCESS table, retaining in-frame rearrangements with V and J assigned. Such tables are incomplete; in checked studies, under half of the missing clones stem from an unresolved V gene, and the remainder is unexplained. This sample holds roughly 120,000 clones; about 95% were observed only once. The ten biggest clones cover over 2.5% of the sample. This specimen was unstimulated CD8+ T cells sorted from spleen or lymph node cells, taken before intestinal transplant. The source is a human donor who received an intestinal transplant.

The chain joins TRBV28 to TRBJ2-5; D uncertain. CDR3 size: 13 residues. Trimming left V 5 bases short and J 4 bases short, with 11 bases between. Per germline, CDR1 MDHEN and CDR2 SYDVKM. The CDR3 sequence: CASSTSPLETQYF. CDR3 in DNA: TGTGCCAGCAGTACCTCCCCCCTAGAGACCCAGTACTTC.

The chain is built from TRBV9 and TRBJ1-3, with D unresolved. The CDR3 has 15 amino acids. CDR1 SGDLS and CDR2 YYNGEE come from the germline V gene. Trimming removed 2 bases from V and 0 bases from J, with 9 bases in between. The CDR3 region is CASSVGQSSGNTIYF. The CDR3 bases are TGTGCCAGCAGCGTCGGGCAGTCCTCTGGAAACACCATATATTTT.

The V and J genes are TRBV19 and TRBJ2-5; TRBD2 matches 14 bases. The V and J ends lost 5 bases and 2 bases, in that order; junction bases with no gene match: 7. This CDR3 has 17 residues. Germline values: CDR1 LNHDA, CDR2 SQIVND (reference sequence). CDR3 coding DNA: TGTGCCAGTAGTCCCGGGACTAGCGGGAGTTGGCAAGAGACCCAGTACTTC. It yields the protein CASSPGTSGSWQETQYF.

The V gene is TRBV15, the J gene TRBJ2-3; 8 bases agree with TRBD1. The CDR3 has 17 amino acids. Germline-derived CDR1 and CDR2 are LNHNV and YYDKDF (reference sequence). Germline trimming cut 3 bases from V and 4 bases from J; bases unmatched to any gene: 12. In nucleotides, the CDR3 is TGTGCCACCAGCAGGGAACTTCCGGGACAGGCGGCAGATACGCAGTATTTT. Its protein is CATSRELPGQAADTQYF.

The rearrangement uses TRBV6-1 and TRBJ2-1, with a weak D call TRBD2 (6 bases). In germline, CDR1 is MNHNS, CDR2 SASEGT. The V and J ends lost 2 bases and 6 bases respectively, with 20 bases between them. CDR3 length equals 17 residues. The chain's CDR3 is CASSEYWGDRRGNEQFF. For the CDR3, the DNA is TGTGCCAGCAGTGAATATTGGGGGGACCGCCGGGGCAATGAGCAGTTCTTC.

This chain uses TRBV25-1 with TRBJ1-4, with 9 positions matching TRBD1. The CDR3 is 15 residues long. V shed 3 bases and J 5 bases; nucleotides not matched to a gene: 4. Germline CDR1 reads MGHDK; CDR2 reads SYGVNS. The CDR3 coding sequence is TGTGCCAGCAGTGACCCCGGGACAGGGAATGAAAAACTGTTTTTT. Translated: CASSDPGTGNEKLFF.

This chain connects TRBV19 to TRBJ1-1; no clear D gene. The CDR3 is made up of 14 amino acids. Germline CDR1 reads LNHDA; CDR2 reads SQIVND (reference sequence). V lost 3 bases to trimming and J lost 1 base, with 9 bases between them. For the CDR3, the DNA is TGTGCCAGTAGTATTAGAGGGTGGAACACTGAAGCTTTCTTT. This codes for CASSIRGWNTEAFF.

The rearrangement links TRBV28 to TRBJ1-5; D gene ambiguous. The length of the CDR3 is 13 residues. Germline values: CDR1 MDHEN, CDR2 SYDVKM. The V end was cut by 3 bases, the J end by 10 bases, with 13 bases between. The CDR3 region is CASSFRLGEPQHF. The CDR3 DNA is TGTGCCAGCAGTTTTAGGCTTGGGGAACCCCAGCATTTT. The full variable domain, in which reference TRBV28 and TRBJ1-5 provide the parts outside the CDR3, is DVKVTQSSRYLVKRTGEKVFLECVQDMDHENMFWYRQDPGLGLRLIYFSYDVKMKEKGDIPEGYSVSREKKERFSLILESASTNQTSMYLCASSFRLGEPQHFGDGTRLSIL.

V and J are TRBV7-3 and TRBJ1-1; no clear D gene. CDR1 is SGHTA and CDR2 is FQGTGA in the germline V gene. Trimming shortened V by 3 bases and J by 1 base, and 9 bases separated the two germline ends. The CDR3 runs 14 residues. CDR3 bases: TGTGCCAGCAGCTTGACACCCTCGAACACTGAAGCTTTCTTT. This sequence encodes CASSLTPSNTEAFF.